Sequencing of this T cell receptor beta chain was carried out in a study of T cell changes during pregnancy in multiple sclerosis. Repertoires were generated with immunoSEQ multiplex PCR, while TCRdb's copy carries only in-frame clones and drops some. Counted here are approximately 84,000 clones, 94% occurring once; the ten biggest clones make up about 0.99%. The CDR3 length is 13 residues. CDR1 and CDR2 from the germline V gene are SNHLY and FYNNEI. Trimming stripped 2 bases from V and 12 bases from J, with 14 bases between. Sample: peripheral blood, taken in the second trimester of pregnancy. The clonotype was recovered from a female donor in good health, enrolled as a control in a pregnancy study. The chain combines TRBV2 with TRBJ2-1; tentative D call: TRBD1 (5 bases). The CDR3 sequence is CASSESQAAGQFF. CDR3 coding DNA: TGTGCCAGCAGTGAATCACAGGCCGCTGGGCAGTTCTTC.